The source of this TCR beta chain is a study of blood T cell repertoires in COVID-19. Study overall: The cDNA or gDNA used as material had been derived from T cells, B-cell-depleted T cells, or PBMCs.

Trimming removed 2 bases at V and 4 bases at J, with 9 bases between. Germline assignment: CDR1 SEHNR and CDR2 FQNEAQ (reference sequence). The CDR3 is 13 residues long. Measured with immunoSEQ multiplex PCR; TCRdb has only the in-frame clones, and not every one. The repertoire holds roughly 120,000 clones, with 70% to 90% as singletons. The sequencing sample was made of peripheral blood. The receptor comes from a man aged 25 to 40 with acute or convalescent COVID-19. This sequence joins TRBV7-9 and TRBJ2-7; D is uncertain. CDR3 sequence (DNA): TGTGCCAGCAGCTTATCGGGTTTGTACGAGCAGTACTTC. The encoded protein is CASSLSGLYEQYF.